The text below deals with one T cell receptor beta chain. Via MiXCR, TCRdb re-called the 5' RACE reads, giving one row per CDR3 protein. The sample holds 690,000 or so distinct CDR3 sequences, around 5.7% seen once. This sample is part of a study of identical twins. Germline V gene sequence: CDR1 SGDLS, CDR2 YYNGEE. V lost 4 bases, J lost 6 bases, and 9 bases stayed unmatched. This CDR3 region has 14 residues. This TCR was recovered from a man younger than 35 in good health. The sample taken for sequencing was naive T cells sorted from blood. The V call is TRBV9, the J call TRBJ1-1; 7 bases fit TRBD1. CDR3 nucleotide sequence: TGTGCCAGCAGCAAACCAGGGGGTCCCTCTGAAGCTTTCTTT. It is translated as CASSKPGGPSEAFF.